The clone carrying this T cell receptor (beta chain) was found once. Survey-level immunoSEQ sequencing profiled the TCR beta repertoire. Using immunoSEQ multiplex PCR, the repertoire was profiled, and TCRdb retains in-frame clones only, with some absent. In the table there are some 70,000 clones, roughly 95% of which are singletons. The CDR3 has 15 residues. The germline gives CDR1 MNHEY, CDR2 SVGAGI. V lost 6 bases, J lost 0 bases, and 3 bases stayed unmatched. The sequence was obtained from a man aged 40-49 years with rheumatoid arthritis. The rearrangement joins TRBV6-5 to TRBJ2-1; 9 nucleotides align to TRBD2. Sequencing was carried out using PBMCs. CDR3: CASSSGGSSYNEQFF. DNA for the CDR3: TGTGCCAGCAGCAGCGGGGGGAGCTCCTACAATGAGCAGTTCTTC.